This T cell receptor beta chain appears in the sequencing data of a study of blood T cell repertoires in COVID-19. Repertoires were generated with immunoSEQ multiplex PCR, while TCRdb's copy carries only in-frame clones and drops some. Among 150,000 to 200,000 clones, about 85% were seen once, and the ten largest hold around 6%. V lost 6 bases and J lost 5; bases outside the gene matches: 7. CDR3 size: 13 residues. Germline CDR1 reads SQVTM; CDR2 reads ANQGSEA. The V gene is TRBV29-1, the J gene TRBJ2-5; 9 bases line up with TRBD2. This receptor was obtained from a woman aged 40 to 50 with COVID-19, enrolled during active disease. Sequences were obtained from peripheral blood. In nucleotides, the CDR3 is TGCAGCGTAGAGCGGGGGGCCGGGGAGACCCAGTACTTC. As protein: CSVERGAGETQYF. Complete variable domain (other parts from reference TRBV29-1 and TRBJ2-5): SAVISQKPSRDICQRGTSLTIQCQVDSQVTMMFWYRQQPGQSLTLIATANQGSEATYESGFVIDKFPISRPNLTFSTLTVSNMSPEDSSIYLCSVERGAGETQYFGPGTRLLVL.